The 20 T cell receptor beta chains given below trace back to one sample, sequenced in a study of early T cells in non-severe SARS-CoV-2 infection (dated by TCRdb to about 2021). Library prep was done by 5' RACE. Instrument used: NextSeq 500. TCRdb trimmed public reads at Q25 via fastp, called clones via MiXCR and kept in-frame beta chains. Each record represents a unique CDR3 protein, reported with the most common genes and DNA among its rows. This sample has roughly 75,000 distinct CDR3 sequences in its table, and roughly 9.6% of those were observed once. The ten most abundant clones make up 4.8% of the sample. The source material was whole blood. These receptors all come from an adult who was a healthcare worker with PCR-confirmed SARS-CoV-2 infection or an uninfected control (not recorded which).

In its sample, this clonotype was seen many times. The chain's CDR3 is CASRTGTSRVNEQFF. In nucleotides, the CDR3 is TGTGCCAGCAGGACCGGGACTAGTCGTGTCAATGAGCAGTTCTTC. The rearrangement uses TRBV5-8 and TRBJ2-1, with 8 bases aligning to TRBD2. Germline lookup yields CDR1 SGHTS and CDR2 YDEGEE. V shed 5 bases and J 6 bases; nucleotides not matched to a gene: 10. CDR3 size: 15 residues. The full variable domain, completed using reference TRBV5-8 and TRBJ2-1, is EAGVTQSPTHLIKTRGQQATLRCSPISGHTSVYWYQQALGLGLQFLLWYDEGEERNRGNFPPRFSGRQFPNYSSELNVNALELEDSALYLCASRTGTSRVNEQFFGPGTRLTVL.

Worth noting for this clonotype: A much larger clone differs from this one at a single base, so this may be a read error. The V call is TRBV7-2, the J call TRBJ2-3; TRBD2 aligns across 7 bases. The germline V gene encodes CDR1 SGHTA and CDR2 FQGNSA. With V trimmed by 0 bases and J by 5 bases, 11 bases remained unmatched. The CDR3 loop spans 17 amino acids. DNA of the CDR3: TGTGCCAGCAGCTTAGCGGGAGGGTCATTTCACATAGATACGCAGTATTTT. Translation: CASSLAGGSFHIDTQYF.

In its sample, this clonotype was seen many times. The chain uses TRBV7-9 and TRBJ1-4; maybe TRBD1 (5 bases). There are 15 residues in the CDR3. CDR1 is SEHNR, CDR2 FQNEAQ, per germline (reference sequence). Trimming took off 3 bases at V and 3 bases at J, with 11 bases between the two ends. The DNA for the CDR3 is TGTGCCAGCAGCTTTGGGGACGGACCTAATGAAAAACTGTTTTTT. It is translated as CASSFGDGPNEKLFF.

The CDR3 bases are TGTGCCAGCAGTTTATGGGGCGGGACCTCCTACAATGAGCAGTTCTTC. It codes for CASSLWGGTSYNEQFF. The chain combines TRBV28 with TRBJ2-1; D is possibly TRBD2 (6 bases). Per the germline V gene, CDR1 is MDHEN and CDR2 is SYDVKM. The CDR3 consists of 16 residues. Trimming removed 0 bases at V and 0 bases at J, with 9 bases between.

This clonotype was observed a handful of times. The chain combines TRBV10-3 with TRBJ1-2; D possibly corresponds to TRBD1 (5 bases). Germline CDR1 is ENHRY and CDR2 is SYGVKD. This CDR3 has 11 amino acids. V was cut by 11 bases and J by 6 bases, with 13 bases left in between. The CDR3 loop is CASDGGNGYTF. As DNA, the CDR3 is TGTGCCTCAGATGGGGGGAATGGCTACACCTTC.

This clonotype was counted many times. The chain links TRBV11-2 to TRBJ1-4; D uncertain. Per the germline V gene, CDR1 is SGHAT and CDR2 is FQNNGV. V was trimmed by 5 bases and J by 10 bases, leaving 14 bases between them. This CDR3 spans 13 amino acids. CDR3 in amino acids: CASSQFDGGKLFF. CDR3 bases: TGTGCCAGCAGCCAGTTCGATGGAGGAAAACTGTTTTTT.

Many counts were recorded for this clonotype. The V gene is TRBV19, the J gene TRBJ2-1; TRBD1 might be the D (6 bases). The CDR3 is made up of 19 amino acids. V lost 1 base and J 0 bases, leaving 19 bases between the germline ends. Per the germline V gene, CDR1 is LNHDA and CDR2 is SQIVND (reference sequence). The CDR3 loop is CASSIAPPDRPSSYNEQFF. CDR3 bases: TGTGCCAGTAGTATAGCCCCTCCCGACAGGCCGAGCTCCTACAATGAGCAGTTCTTC.

This clonotype was observed many times. V usage is TRBV19 and J usage is TRBJ2-2; 11 nucleotides line up with TRBD2. Trimming at V came to 2 bases and at J to 6 bases, leaving 8 bases not matched to a gene. The CDR3 has 17 amino acids. Per germline, CDR1 LNHDA and CDR2 SQIVND (reference sequence). The CDR3 bases are TGTGCCAGTAGTATACTACATAGCGGGAGGGCCCCCGGGGAGCTGTTTTTT. It specifies CASSILHSGRAPGELFF.

This sequence joins TRBV28 and TRBJ2-7, with D possibly being TRBD2 (6 bases). The germline gives CDR1 MDHEN, CDR2 SYDVKM. The CDR3 consists of 13 residues. V was clipped by 10 bases and J by 2 bases, with 15 bases between them. CDR3 in amino acids: CATRSGGTYEQYF. CDR3 in DNA: TGTGCCACCAGATCGGGCGGGACCTACGAGCAGTACTTC.

This clonotype was seen at least ten times. In DNA form, the CDR3 reads TGTGCCAGCAGCAGTGGACTGCTCCAAGAGACCCAGTACTTC. Translation gives CASSSGLLQETQYF. The genes are TRBV3-1 and TRBJ2-5, with D possibly TRBD2 on 5 matching bases. V dropped 5 bases and J dropped 1 base, with 11 bases sitting between them. Germline-derived CDR1 and CDR2 are LGHDT and YNNKEL (reference sequence). CDR3 length: 14 residues.

This clonotype was counted only a few times. The rearrangement links TRBV7-9 to TRBJ1-1, with D possibly TRBD1 on 5 matching bases. V was pared by 6 bases and J by 5 bases, with 7 bases between. The CDR3 runs 11 residues. Germline V lookup: CDR1 SEHNR, CDR2 FQNEAQ (reference sequence). This CDR3 reads CASRWGTEAFF. As DNA, the CDR3 is TGTGCCAGCAGATGGGGGACTGAAGCTTTCTTT.

The sample holds a few counts of this clonotype. The chain joins TRBV7-9 to TRBJ2-1; perhaps D is TRBD1 or TRBD2 (5 bases each). Germline V gene data show CDR1 as SEHNR and CDR2 as FQNEAQ (reference sequence). The CDR3 covers 16 residues. Trimming shortened V by 5 bases and J by 7 bases, and 21 bases separated the two germline ends. The CDR3: CASSHFIGTSGNEQFF. CDR3 bases: TGTGCCAGCAGCCATTTTATTGGGACCAGCGGTAATGAGCAGTTCTTC.

This clonotype has just a few counts. This chain links TRBV20-1 with TRBJ2-2; the D gene is possibly TRBD2 (5 bases). V was pared by 5 bases and J by 4 bases, with 11 bases between. Germline CDR1 and CDR2: DFQATT and SNEGSKA (reference sequence). The CDR3 loop spans 13 amino acids. The CDR3 protein is CSASLGVTGELFF. As DNA, the CDR3 is TGCAGTGCTTCGCTGGGAGTCACCGGGGAGCTGTTTTTT.

The table lists this clonotype with many counts. The chain couples TRBV27 to TRBJ1-5; a possible D gene is TRBD1 (6 bases). The CDR3 runs 15 residues. Deletions cut 3 bases from V and 1 base from J, with 10 bases between. Germline V CDR1 and CDR2: MNHEY, SMNVEV (reference sequence). Here the CDR3 reads CASSFWQGSNQPQHF. CDR3 coding DNA: TGTGCCAGCAGTTTTTGGCAGGGGAGCAATCAGCCCCAGCATTTT.

This clonotype was counted many times. The chain is built from TRBV25-1 and TRBJ2-6; D is uncertain. This CDR3 spans 16 amino acids. From germline, CDR1 is MGHDK and CDR2 SYGVNS. V was clipped by 8 bases and J by 0 bases, with 14 bases between them. CDR3 sequence: CASDDRSTSGANVLTF. In DNA, the CDR3 is TGTGCCAGCGACGACCGTTCGACCTCTGGGGCCAACGTCCTGACTTTC.

The table lists this clonotype with a few counts. This could be a read error, since a much larger clone is one nucleotide away. This sequence joins TRBV14 and TRBJ2-6; D gene ambiguous. From germline, CDR1 is SGHDN and CDR2 FVKESK. The CDR3 has 14 amino acids. CDR3 bases: TGTGCCAGCAGCGCCGAGGCTGGGCCCAACGTCCTGACTTTC. This codes for CASSAEAGPNVLTF.

In this sample, this clonotype turned up a few times. This chain uses TRBV6-2 or TRBV6-3 with TRBJ2-7; unclear D gene. The germline V gene encodes CDR1 MNHEY and CDR2 SVGEGT. The CDR3 runs 15 residues. The V gene lost 4 bases and the J gene lost 0 bases, with 13 bases spanning the gap. The CDR3 DNA is TGTGCCAGCAGTTTGACACAGACCTACTCCTACGAGCAGTACTTC. Translated: CASSLTQTYSYEQYF.

This clonotype appeared many times. J is TRBJ1-1 and V is TRBV6-2 or TRBV6-3; D remains ambiguous. The CDR3 totals 14 residues. Germline CDR1 MNHEY, CDR2 SVGEGT. Trimming removed 6 bases at V and 7 bases at J, with 18 bases between. CDR3 sequence: CASRPRLTELEAFF. CDR3 bases: TGTGCCAGCAGACCCAGACTGACGGAGCTTGAAGCTTTCTTT.

The chain links TRBV29-1 to TRBJ2-7, with D perhaps matching TRBD2 (5 bases). The V and J ends lost 3 bases and 2 bases respectively, with 11 bases between them. In germline, CDR1 is SQVTM, CDR2 ANQGSEA. The CDR3 totals 13 residues. For the CDR3, the DNA is TGCAGCGTTGAGGAGGCAGACCCCTACGAGCAGTACTTC. This gives the protein CSVEEADPYEQYF.

This clonotype showed up just a few times. The chain is built from TRBV10-3 and TRBJ2-1; no definite D call. The V gene's germline CDR1 is ENHRY and CDR2 SYGVKD. V was pared by 3 bases and J by 5 bases, with 11 bases between. This CDR3 region has 14 residues. In nucleotides, the CDR3 is TGTGCCATCAGTGAAACCCACCTAAACAATGAGCAGTTCTTC. It is translated as CAISETHLNNEQFF.